This T cell receptor (beta chain) comes out of a study of blood T cells in healthy people across ages. Findings of the study overall: Naive T cell percentage strongly correlated with TCR beta diversity.

Regarding this clonotype: The antigen is not known.

A sample-barcoded 5' primer and a J-beta primer mix were used in a second PCR of about 7 to 12 cycles. MiXCR was run by TCRdb on the 5' RACE reads, yielding one entry per CDR3 protein. The sample includes 1.6 million or so distinct CDR3 sequences, around 36% of them seen just once. The clonotype originates from a woman between 25 and 40 years old in good health. Sequenced sample: blood.

The CDR3 sequence: CSANGNRGSYEQYF. CDR3 DNA sequence: TGCAGTGCTAACGGGAACCGGGGGTCCTACGAGCAGTACTTC. The chain has TRBV20-1 and TRBJ2-7, with a tentative D call TRBD2 (6 bases). The CDR3 sequence is 14 residues long. V gave up 4 bases and J gave up 1 base, with 14 bases separating them. Germline V gives CDR1 DFQATT, CDR2 SNEGSKA (reference sequence).